The present T cell receptor (beta chain) was sequenced within a study of cytomegalovirus exposure and HLA in healthy donors. Regarding this clone: No antigen is known for it.

General study points: Apart from CMV serostatus, no immune exposure information was available.

CDR1 and CDR2 from the germline V gene are MNHEY and SVGAGI. The CDR3 loop spans 13 amino acids. The ends lost 5 bases at V and 9 bases at J; junction bases unmatched: 6. The PCR contained 60 Vbeta and 13 Jbeta primers. Repertoires were generated with immunoSEQ multiplex PCR, while TCRdb's copy carries only in-frame clones and drops some. The sample's table shows roughly 75,000 clones. This chain joins TRBV6-5 and TRBJ1-5, with TRBD1 matching 8 bases. The clonotype originates from a man aged 35 to 55 in good health and CMV-seronegative. Sequences were obtained from PBMCs. This chain's CDR3 is CASSRDRLRPQHF. The CDR3 nucleotides are TGTGCCAGCAGTCGGGACAGGTTGAGGCCCCAGCATTTT.